This T cell receptor (beta chain) was sequenced in a study of blood T cell repertoires in COVID-19. Study-wide context: Sites across the United States, Italy and Spain contributed samples from acute and convalescent COVID-19. Nucleic acid was either cDNA or gDNA, and it came from T cells, B-cell-depleted T cells, or PBMCs.

Per the authors' pipeline: Estimation of nucleated cell counts was performed using reference gene primer amplification. Sequencing was performed with immunoSEQ multiplex PCR; in TCRdb, only in-frame clones are kept and a portion is missing. Clone size and the V and J calls come from that table; the DNA yielded D and trimming. This table holds 100,000 or so clones, about 77% found once. The CDR3 has 16 residues. V gave up 0 bases and J gave up 6 bases; unmatched junction bases: 7. Per germline, CDR1 SGHAT and CDR2 FQNNGV. Sequenced: peripheral blood. The TCR comes from a woman in her 70s with acute or convalescent COVID-19. The chain carries TRBV11-2 and TRBJ2-1; TRBD2 aligns across 8 bases. The CDR3 is CASSLEAGGYSNEQFF. Here the CDR3 DNA reads TGTGCCAGCAGCTTAGAGGCGGGGGGCTACTCCAATGAGCAGTTCTTC.